This T cell receptor beta chain was sequenced in a study of shared T cell receptors in the human thymus. This CDR3 has 15 residues. After removal of 2 bases from V and 3 bases from J, the junction contained 5 bases not matched to a gene. Germline V lookup: CDR1 MGHDK, CDR2 SYGVNS. Clones were read by immunoSEQ multiplex PCR, and TCRdb kept only the in-frame ones, dropping some. Among about 660,000 clones listed, around 89% were seen once. These data are also associated with another study on human thymus T cells. That investigation notes: Corrective surgery for congenital heart defects was being performed on the healthy Finnish infants who were the donors.

This receptor was identified in a boy younger than two with a congenital heart defect. The source material was thymocytes. The rearrangement links TRBV25-1 to TRBJ2-3; 7 bases match TRBD2. CDR3 coding DNA: TGTGCCAGCAGTGAACGCGGGAGAGGGACAGATACGCAGTATTTT. Protein sequence: CASSERGRGTDTQYF.